This TCR beta chain was profiled in a study of T cells in Graves' hyperthyroidism and ophthalmopathy. Broader study findings: Most expanded thyroid clonotypes above 0.001 recurred in blood.

The CDR3 has 16 amino acids. CDR1 ENHRY and CDR2 SYGVKD come from the germline V gene. V lost 3 bases to trimming and J lost 1 base, with 13 bases between them. TCR beta CDR3 region amplification was performed from RNA transcripts. TCR CDR3 underwent first-round RT-PCR with the HTBI primer set. TCRdb fed the multiplex PCR reads into MiXCR, producing one record per CDR3 protein. Of approximately 740,000 distinct CDR3 sequences listed, approximately 14% are singletons. As to this clonotype: Antigen specificity is unknown.

The definition of stable Graves' hyperthyroidism was no ophthalmopathy progression within 18 months. Uncontrolled infections, other autoimmune diseases, pregnancy or lactation led to exclusion of patients. 10 ml fresh peripheral blood yielded the PBMCs. Sequencing was performed on blood. The source of this sequence is a woman between 18 and 29 years old with Graves' hyperthyroidism. The genes are TRBV10-3 and TRBJ2-1, with D perhaps TRBD1 (6 bases). CDR3 loop: CAISDLLGGSYNEQFF. In DNA form, the CDR3 reads TGTGCCATCAGTGATTTACTAGGGGGTTCCTACAATGAGCAGTTCTTC.